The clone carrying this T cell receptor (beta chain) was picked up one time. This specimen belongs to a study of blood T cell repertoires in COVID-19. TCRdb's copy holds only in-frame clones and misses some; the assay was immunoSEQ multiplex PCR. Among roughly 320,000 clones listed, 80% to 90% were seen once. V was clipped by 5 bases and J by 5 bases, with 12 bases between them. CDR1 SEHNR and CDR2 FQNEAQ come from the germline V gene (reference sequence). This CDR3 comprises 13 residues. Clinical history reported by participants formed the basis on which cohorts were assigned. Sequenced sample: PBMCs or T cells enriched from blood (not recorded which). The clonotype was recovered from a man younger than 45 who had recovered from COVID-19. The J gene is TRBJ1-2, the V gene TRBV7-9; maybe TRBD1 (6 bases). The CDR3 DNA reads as TGTGCCAGCAGCGGAACAGGGTATTATGGCTACACCTTC. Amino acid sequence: CASSGTGYYGYTF. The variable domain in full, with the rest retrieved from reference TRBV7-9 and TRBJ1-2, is DTGVSQNPRHKITKRGQNVTFRCDPISEHNRLYWYRQTLGQGPEFLTYFQNEAQLEKSRLLSDRFSAERPKGSFSTLEIQRTEQGDSAMYLCASSGTGYYGYTFGSGTRLTVV.